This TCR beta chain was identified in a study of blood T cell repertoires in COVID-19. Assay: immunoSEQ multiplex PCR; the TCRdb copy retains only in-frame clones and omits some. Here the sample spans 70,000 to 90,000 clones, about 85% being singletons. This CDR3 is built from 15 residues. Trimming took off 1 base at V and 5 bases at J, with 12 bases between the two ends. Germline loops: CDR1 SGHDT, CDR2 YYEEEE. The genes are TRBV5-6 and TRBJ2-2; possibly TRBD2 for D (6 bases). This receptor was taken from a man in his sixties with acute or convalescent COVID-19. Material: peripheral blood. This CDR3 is CASSLQVGGTGELFF. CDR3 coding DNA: TGTGCCAGCAGCTTGCAGGTCGGGGGAACCGGGGAGCTGTTTTTT.